This entry lists 9 T cell receptor beta chains sequenced from one sample in a study of regulatory T cells in long-lasting Graves disease. This sample's time point: persistent/refractory GD, antithyroid drugs over 5 years with positive TRAb. PBMC RNA was the source of the TCR library. CDR3 regions were amplified by Arm-PCR using iRepertoire HTBI primers to build TCR beta libraries. In TCRdb, the multiplex PCR reads were re-called with MiXCR into one record per CDR3 protein. Of over 300,000 distinct CDR3 sequences listed, 15% to 20% are singletons. The sample consisted of peripheral blood mononuclear cells (PBMCs), taken when the disease was refractory, from a patient treated with antithyroid drugs. Receptors originate from a female donor with Graves disease.

This clonotype has ten or more counts. CDR3 loop: CATSDRVGGYGYTF. CDR3 bases: TGTGCCACCAGTGACAGGGTCGGAGGCTATGGCTACACCTTC. The chain couples TRBV24-1 to TRBJ1-2, with D perhaps TRBD1 (5 bases). The CDR3 is 14 residues long. Germline lookup yields CDR1 KGHDR and CDR2 SFDVKD. The V end lost 4 bases, the J end lost 4 bases, and 12 bases lay between the germline ends.

This clonotype was detected only once. CDR3 DNA: TGTGCCAGCAGTTTCGAGTACCCTGGAAACACCATATATTTT. Its protein product is CASSFEYPGNTIYF. The V and J genes are TRBV12-3 or TRBV12-4 and TRBJ1-3; D not certain. The length of the CDR3 is 14 residues. V lost 3 bases, J lost 2 bases, and 8 bases lay in between.

This clonotype was seen at least ten times. The chain is built from TRBV12-3 or TRBV12-4 and TRBJ2-5, with TRBD2 as a possible D gene (7 bases). This CDR3 contains 14 residues. Trimming removed 5 bases from V and 5 bases from J, with 15 bases in between. The CDR3 sequence: CASSLGGAGETQYF. The CDR3 DNA follows: TGTGCCAGCAGTCTTGGGGGGGCGGGGGAGACCCAGTACTTC.

This clonotype showed up just a few times. The genes are TRBV27 and TRBJ1-6; TRBD1 matches 7 bases. The CDR3 spans 15 residues. CDR1 is MNHEY, CDR2 SMNVEV, per germline (reference sequence). Trimming at V came to 0 bases and at J to 7 bases, leaving 3 bases not matched to a gene. This CDR3 is CASSLSGGENSPLHF. The CDR3 nucleotides read TGTGCCAGCAGTTTATCAGGGGGCGAGAATTCACCCCTCCACTTT.

In its sample, this clonotype was seen a few times. The chain uses TRBV6-2 or TRBV6-3 and TRBJ2-3, with TRBD2 identical over 11 bases. The germline CDR1 and CDR2 sequences are MNHEY and SVGEGT. V shed 2 bases, J shed 2 bases, and the junction held 6 bases outside the gene matches. The CDR3 extends over 17 amino acids. The CDR3 region is CASSYVLSGRDTDTQYF. The CDR3 nucleotides are TGTGCCAGCAGTTACGTGCTTAGCGGGAGGGACACAGATACGCAGTATTTT.

This clonotype showed up many times. The rearrangement joins TRBV4-2 to TRBJ2-5, with 10 bases matching TRBD2. The ends lost 0 bases at V and 4 bases at J; junction bases unmatched: 5. The CDR3 has 16 residues. Germline CDR1 and CDR2: LGHNA and YNFKEQ. CDR3 nucleotide sequence: TGTGCCAGCAGCCAAGATGAGCGGGGGGGCGGAGAGACCCAGTACTTC. It is translated as CASSQDERGGGETQYF.

This rearrangement joins TRBV9 to TRBJ2-7, with D possibly matching TRBD1 (6 bases). Between the trimmed V and J ends, which lost 3 bases and 3 bases, there was a span of 22 bases. CDR1 is SGDLS and CDR2 is YYNGEE in the germline V gene. The CDR3 length is 17 residues. CDR3 nucleotides: TGTGCCAGCAGCGGAGGGGGTTCGAGCGGAGATTTCTACGAGCAGTACTTC. It translates to CASSGGGSSGDFYEQYF.

This clonotype has more than one count but fewer than ten. This chain joins TRBV2 and TRBJ1-5; no clear D. The CDR3 sequence is 13 residues long. Germline V lookup: CDR1 SNHLY, CDR2 FYNNEI. Trimming took 7 bases from V and 2 from J, leaving 9 bases between them. CDR3 sequence (DNA): TGTGCCAGCATGGGGTTTGGCAATCAGCCCCAGCATTTT. Translating it yields CASMGFGNQPQHF.

Points on this clonotype: This likely stems from a read error, as it lies one base from a far larger clone. The chain carries TRBV11-2 and TRBJ2-2; D possibly corresponds to TRBD1 (6 bases). This CDR3 is 16 amino acids long. V was pared by 5 bases and J by 6 bases, with 19 bases between. From germline, CDR1 is SGHAT and CDR2 FQNNGV. The CDR3 region is CASSLTGPPGAGELFF. Here the CDR3 DNA reads TGTGCCAGCAGCCTTACGGGTCCACCAGGGGCCGGGGAGCTGTTTTTT.